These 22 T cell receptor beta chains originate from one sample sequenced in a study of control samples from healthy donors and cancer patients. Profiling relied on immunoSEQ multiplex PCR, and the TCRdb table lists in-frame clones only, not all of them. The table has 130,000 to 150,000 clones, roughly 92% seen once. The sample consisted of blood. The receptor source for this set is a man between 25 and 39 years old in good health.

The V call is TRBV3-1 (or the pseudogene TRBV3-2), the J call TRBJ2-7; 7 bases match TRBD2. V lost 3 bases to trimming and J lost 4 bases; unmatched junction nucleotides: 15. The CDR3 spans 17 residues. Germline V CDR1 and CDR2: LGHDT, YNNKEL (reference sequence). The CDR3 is CASSQILAGLEKYEQYF. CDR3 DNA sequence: TGTGCCAGCAGCCAGATTTTAGCGGGCCTCGAGAAATACGAGCAGTACTTC.

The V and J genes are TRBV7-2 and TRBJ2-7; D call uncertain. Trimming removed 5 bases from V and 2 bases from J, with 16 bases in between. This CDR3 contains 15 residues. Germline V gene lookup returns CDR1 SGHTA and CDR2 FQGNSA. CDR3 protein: CASSPTRTVPYEQYF. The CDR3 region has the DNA TGTGCCAGCAGCCCAACGAGGACGGTCCCCTACGAGCAGTACTTC.

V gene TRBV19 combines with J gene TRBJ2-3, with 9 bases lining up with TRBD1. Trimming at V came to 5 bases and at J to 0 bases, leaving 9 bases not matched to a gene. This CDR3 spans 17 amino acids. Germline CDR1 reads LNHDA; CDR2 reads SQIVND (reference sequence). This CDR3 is CASSLRLGTGSTDTQYF. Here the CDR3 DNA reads TGTGCCAGTAGTCTGAGATTAGGGACAGGGAGCACAGATACGCAGTATTTT.

DNA for the CDR3: TGTGCCAGTAAACCGACAGGGGACTACGAGCAGTACTTC. It is translated as CASKPTGDYEQYF. The chain joins TRBV19 to TRBJ2-7, with 8 bases fitting TRBD1. In germline, CDR1 is LNHDA, CDR2 SQIVND (reference sequence). V lost 7 bases, J lost 3 bases, and 5 bases stayed unmatched. This CDR3 is 13 amino acids long.

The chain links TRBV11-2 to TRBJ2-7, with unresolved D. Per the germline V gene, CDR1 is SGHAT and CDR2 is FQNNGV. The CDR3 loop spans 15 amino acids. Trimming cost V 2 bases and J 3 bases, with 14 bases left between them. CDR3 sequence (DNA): TGTGCCAGCAGCTTATCTGGTCTAGGGAACTACGAGCAGTACTTC. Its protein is CASSLSGLGNYEQYF.

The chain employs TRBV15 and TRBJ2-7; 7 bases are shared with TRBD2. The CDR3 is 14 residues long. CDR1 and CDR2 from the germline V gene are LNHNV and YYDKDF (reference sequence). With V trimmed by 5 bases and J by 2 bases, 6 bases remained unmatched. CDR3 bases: TGTGCCACCAGCGAAGCGGGGTTTACCTACGAGCAGTACTTC. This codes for CATSEAGFTYEQYF.

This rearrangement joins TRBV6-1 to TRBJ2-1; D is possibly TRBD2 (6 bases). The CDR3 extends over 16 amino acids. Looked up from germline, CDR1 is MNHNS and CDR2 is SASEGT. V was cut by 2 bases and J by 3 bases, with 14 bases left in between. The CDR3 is CASSEFSGAGYNEQFF. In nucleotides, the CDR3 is TGTGCCAGCAGTGAATTTAGCGGAGCGGGCTACAATGAGCAGTTCTTC.

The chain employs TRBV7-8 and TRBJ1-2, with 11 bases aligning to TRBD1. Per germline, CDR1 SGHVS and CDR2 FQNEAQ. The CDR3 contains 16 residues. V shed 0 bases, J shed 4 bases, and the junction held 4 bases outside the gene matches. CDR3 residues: CASSLARDRGSYGYTF. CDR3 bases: TGTGCCAGCAGCTTAGCCCGGGACAGGGGGTCCTATGGCTACACCTTC.

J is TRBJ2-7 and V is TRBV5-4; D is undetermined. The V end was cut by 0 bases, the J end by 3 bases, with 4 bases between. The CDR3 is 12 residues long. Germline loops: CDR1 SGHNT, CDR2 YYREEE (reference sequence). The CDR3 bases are TGTGCCAGCAGCTTGGACTTCTACGAGCAGTACTTC. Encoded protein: CASSLDFYEQYF.

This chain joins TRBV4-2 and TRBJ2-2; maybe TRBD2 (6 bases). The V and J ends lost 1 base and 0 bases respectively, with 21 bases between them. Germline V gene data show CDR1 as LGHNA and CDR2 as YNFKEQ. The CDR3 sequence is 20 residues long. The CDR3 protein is CASSQVRLLGSLTNTGELFF. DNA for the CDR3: TGTGCCAGCAGCCAAGTCCGTTTGCTCGGGAGTCTAACGAACACCGGGGAGCTGTTTTTT.

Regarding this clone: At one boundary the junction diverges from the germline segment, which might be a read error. For the CDR3, the DNA is TGTGCTAGCAGCGACCCTGGACAGGTAAGGCCCTACGATCTTCCCCGAGGTCAGCCCCAGCATTTT. It yields the protein CASSDPGQVRPYDLPRGQPQHF. The chain links TRBV7-7 to TRBJ1-5; 7 bases line up with TRBD1. CDR1 and CDR2 (germline): SSHAT, FNYEAQ (reference sequence). The CDR3 extends over 22 amino acids.

The CDR3 is CASSPGGSSYGYTF. CDR3 nucleotide sequence: TGTGCCAGCAGCCCGGGTGGTAGTAGCTATGGCTACACCTTC. The rearrangement uses TRBV4-2 and TRBJ1-2; D gene ambiguous. V was trimmed by 4 bases and J by 4 bases, leaving 13 bases between them. CDR1 LGHNA and CDR2 YNFKEQ come from the germline V gene. CDR3 length: 14 residues.

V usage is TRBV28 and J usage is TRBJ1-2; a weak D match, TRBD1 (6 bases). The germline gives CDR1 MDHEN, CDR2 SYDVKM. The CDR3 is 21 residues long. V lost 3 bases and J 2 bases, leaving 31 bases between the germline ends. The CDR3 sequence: CASSFSSGVRSFIGQNYGYTF. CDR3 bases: TGTGCCAGCAGTTTTAGTTCAGGGGTGCGGAGTTTCATCGGGCAGAACTATGGCTACACCTTC.

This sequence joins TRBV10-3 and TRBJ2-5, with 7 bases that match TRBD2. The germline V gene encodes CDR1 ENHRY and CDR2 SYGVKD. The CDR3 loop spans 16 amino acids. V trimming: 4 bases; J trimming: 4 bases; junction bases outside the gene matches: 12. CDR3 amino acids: CAISVGSGILRETQYF. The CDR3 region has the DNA TGTGCCATCAGTGTGGGGAGCGGGATACTACGAGAGACCCAGTACTTC.

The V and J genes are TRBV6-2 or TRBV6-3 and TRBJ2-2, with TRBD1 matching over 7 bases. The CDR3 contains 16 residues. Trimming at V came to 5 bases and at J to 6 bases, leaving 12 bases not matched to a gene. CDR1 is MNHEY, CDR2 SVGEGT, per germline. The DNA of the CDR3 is TGTGCCAGCAGTACCTCAGGGGGAGTGAGGGCCGGGGAGCTGTTTTTT. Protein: CASSTSGGVRAGELFF.

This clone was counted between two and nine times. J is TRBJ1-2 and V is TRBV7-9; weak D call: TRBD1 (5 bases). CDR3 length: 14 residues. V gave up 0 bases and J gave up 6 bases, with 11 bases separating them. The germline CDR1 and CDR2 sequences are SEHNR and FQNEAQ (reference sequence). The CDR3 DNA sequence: TGTGCCAGCAGCTTAGCTGCTTCGGGGGATGGCTACACCTTC. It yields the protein CASSLAASGDGYTF.

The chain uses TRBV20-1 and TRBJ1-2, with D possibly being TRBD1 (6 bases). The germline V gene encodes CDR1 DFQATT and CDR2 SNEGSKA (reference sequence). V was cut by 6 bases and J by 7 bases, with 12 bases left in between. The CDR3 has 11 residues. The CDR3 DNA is TGCAGTGCCATGGACAGCCCTGGCTACACCTTC. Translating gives CSAMDSPGYTF.

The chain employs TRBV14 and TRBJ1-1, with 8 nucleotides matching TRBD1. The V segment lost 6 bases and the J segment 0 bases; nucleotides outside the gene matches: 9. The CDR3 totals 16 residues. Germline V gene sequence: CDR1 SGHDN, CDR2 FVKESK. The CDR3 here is CASSPDRGRLNTEAFF. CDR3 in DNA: TGTGCCAGCAGTCCCGACAGGGGCCGTTTGAACACTGAAGCTTTCTTT. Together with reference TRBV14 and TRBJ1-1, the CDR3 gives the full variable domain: EAGVTQFPSHSVIEKGQTVTLRCDPISGHDNLYWYRRVMGKEIKFLLHFVKESKQDESGMPNNRFLAERTGGTYSTLKVQPAELEDSGVYFCASSPDRGRLNTEAFFGQGTRLTVV.

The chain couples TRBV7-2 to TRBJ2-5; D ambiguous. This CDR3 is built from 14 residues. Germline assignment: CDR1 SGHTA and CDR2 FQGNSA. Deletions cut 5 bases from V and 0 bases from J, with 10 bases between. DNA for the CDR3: TGTGCCAGCAGCAAACGGCGATACCAAGAGACCCAGTACTTC. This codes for CASSKRRYQETQYF.

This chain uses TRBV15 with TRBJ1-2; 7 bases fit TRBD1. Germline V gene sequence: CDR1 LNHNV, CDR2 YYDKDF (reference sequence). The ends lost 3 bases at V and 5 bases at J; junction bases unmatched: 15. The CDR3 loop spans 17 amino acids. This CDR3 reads CATSSVRPPDRKYGYTF. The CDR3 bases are TGTGCCACCAGCAGTGTACGCCCTCCGGACAGGAAATATGGCTACACCTTC.

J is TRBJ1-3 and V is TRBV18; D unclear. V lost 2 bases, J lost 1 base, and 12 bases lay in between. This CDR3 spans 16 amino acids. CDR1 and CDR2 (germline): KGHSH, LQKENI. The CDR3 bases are TGTGCCAGCTCACCATTAGATTCGCCTTCTGGAAACACCATATATTTT. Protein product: CASSPLDSPSGNTIYF.

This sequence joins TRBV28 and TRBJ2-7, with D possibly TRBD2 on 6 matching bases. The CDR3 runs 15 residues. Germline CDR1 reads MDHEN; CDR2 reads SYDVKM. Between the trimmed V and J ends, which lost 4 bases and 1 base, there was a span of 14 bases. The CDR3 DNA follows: TGTGCCAGCAGTTCCCCGGGGGTTTGGTCCTACGAGCAGTACTTC. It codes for CASSSPGVWSYEQYF.